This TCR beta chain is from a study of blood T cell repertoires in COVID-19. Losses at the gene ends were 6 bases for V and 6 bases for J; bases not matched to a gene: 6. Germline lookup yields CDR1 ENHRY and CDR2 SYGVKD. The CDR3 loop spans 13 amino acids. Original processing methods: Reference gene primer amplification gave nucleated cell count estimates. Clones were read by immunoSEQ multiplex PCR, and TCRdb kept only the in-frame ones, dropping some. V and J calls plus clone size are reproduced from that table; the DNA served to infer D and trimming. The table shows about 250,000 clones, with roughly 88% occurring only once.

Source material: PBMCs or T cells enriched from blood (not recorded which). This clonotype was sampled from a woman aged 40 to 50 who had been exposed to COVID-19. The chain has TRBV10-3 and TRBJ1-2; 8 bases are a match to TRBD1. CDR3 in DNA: TGTGCCATCAGAGGCGCAGGGGGCGATGGCTACACCTTC. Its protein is CAIRGAGGDGYTF.